The rows below give T cell receptor beta chains drawn from one sample of a study of human T cells and chemical hapten exposure. TCRdb itself ran the RACE reads through MiXCR, one entry per CDR3 protein. Of fewer than 300,000 distinct CDR3 sequences detected, 7.5% to 10% appear once; the ten largest clones hold over 2%. The material sequenced was whole blood, taken in connection with sensitization to the hapten diphenylcyclopropenone (DPC). The receptor set was obtained from a woman aged 40 to 50 with alopecia areata. Some clones in this sample may be carry-over from other donors' samples. CDR3s include the opening cysteine and the closing phenylalanine or tryptophan. A D gene is named only where the DNA matches it firmly. Expanded clones get a size class; other rows say once, few or many, or leave the size out.

clone_size: few
d_call: NA
j_call: TRBJ2-7
v_call: TRBV20-1
cdr3_aa: CSALYRAQGDEQYF
cdr3_nt: TGCAGTGCCTTGTACCGGGCCCAGGGAGACGAGCAGTACTTC

clone_size: few
d_call: NA
j_call: TRBJ2-1
v_call: TRBV6-2/TRBV6-3
cdr3_aa: CASSRRNTNEQFF
cdr3_nt: TGTGCCAGCAGTCGGAGGAACACCAATGAGCAGTTCTTC

clone_size: few
d_call: TRBD1
j_call: TRBJ1-2
v_call: TRBV5-1
cdr3_aa: CASSRDRGRSGYTF
cdr3_nt: TGCGCCAGCAGCCGTGACAGGGGGCGGAGTGGCTACACCTTC

clone_size: NA
d_call: TRBD2
j_call: TRBJ2-2
v_call: TRBV29-1
cdr3_aa: CSVEGGSTGELFF
cdr3_nt: TGCAGCGTTGAAGGCGGGAGTACCGGGGAGCTGTTTTTT

clone_size: few
d_call: TRBD1
j_call: TRBJ2-1
v_call: TRBV6-2/TRBV6-3
cdr3_aa: CASSLGQNYNEQFF
cdr3_nt: TGTGCCAGCAGTTTGGGACAGAATTACAATGAGCAGTTCTTC

clone_size: many
d_call: TRBD1
j_call: TRBJ1-2
v_call: TRBV20-1
cdr3_aa: CSAPDRAQFYGYTF
cdr3_nt: TGCAGTGCCCCGGACAGGGCCCAATTCTATGGCTACACCTTC

clone_size: few
d_call: TRBD1
j_call: TRBJ2-5
v_call: TRBV27
cdr3_aa: CASSIETGGIETQYF
cdr3_nt: TGTGCCAGCAGTATCGAGACAGGGGGCATTGAGACCCAGTACTTC

clone_size: NA
d_call: NA
j_call: TRBJ1-2
v_call: TRBV28
cdr3_aa: CAWGRRGYGYTF
cdr3_nt: TGTGCCTGGGGCCGGCGGGGCTATGGCTACACCTTC

clone_size: few
d_call: TRBD2
j_call: TRBJ2-3
v_call: TRBV12-3/TRBV12-4
cdr3_aa: CASRTSGRTDTQYF
cdr3_nt: TGTGCCAGCAGGACTAGCGGGCGGACAGATACGCAGTATTTT

clone_size: many
d_call: TRBD1
j_call: TRBJ1-5
v_call: TRBV15
cdr3_aa: CASGQGGLPQHF
cdr3_nt: TGTGCCAGTGGACAGGGGGGACTGCCCCAGCATTTT

clone_size: many
d_call: NA
j_call: TRBJ2-7
v_call: TRBV6-2/TRBV6-3
cdr3_aa: CASKEGTAGQYF
cdr3_nt: TGTGCCAGCAAAGAGGGAACGGCTGGGCAGTACTTC

clone_size: many
d_call: NA
j_call: TRBJ2-1
v_call: TRBV4-3
cdr3_aa: CASSQDRGRPNNEQFF
cdr3_nt: TGCGCCAGCAGCCAAGATAGGGGCAGGCCAAACAATGAGCAGTTCTTC

clone_size: NA
d_call: NA
j_call: TRBJ2-7
v_call: TRBV12-3/TRBV12-4
cdr3_aa: CASSFQVNYEQYF
cdr3_nt: TGTGCCAGCAGTTTTCAAGTAAACTACGAGCAGTACTTC

clone_size: NA
d_call: NA
j_call: TRBJ1-4
v_call: TRBV29-1
cdr3_aa: CSVEDLEKLFF
cdr3_nt: TGCAGCGTTGAAGATCTTGAAAAACTGTTTTTT

clone_size: NA
d_call: NA
j_call: TRBJ2-5
v_call: TRBV12-3/TRBV12-4
cdr3_aa: CASSLGHVQETQYF
cdr3_nt: TGTGCCAGCAGTTTGGGACACGTCCAAGAGACCCAGTACTTC

clone_size: NA
d_call: NA
j_call: TRBJ2-1
v_call: TRBV7-2
cdr3_aa: CASSPHAGTLAYNEQFF
cdr3_nt: TGTGCCAGCAGCCCACACGCCGGGACACTAGCCTACAATGAGCAGTTCTTC

clone_size: NA
d_call: NA
j_call: TRBJ2-3
v_call: TRBV20-1
cdr3_aa: CSARRAGDTQYF
cdr3_nt: TGCAGTGCTAGGAGGGCCGGGGATACGCAGTATTTT

clone_size: few
d_call: TRBD1
j_call: TRBJ2-7
v_call: TRBV12-3/TRBV12-4
cdr3_aa: CASNLWGQGLSYEQYF
cdr3_nt: TGTGCCAGCAACCTTTGGGGACAGGGGCTCTCCTACGAGCAGTACTTC

clone_size: NA
d_call: NA
j_call: TRBJ1-4
v_call: TRBV15
cdr3_aa: CATSRSGLLSEKLFF
cdr3_nt: TGTGCCACCAGCAGATCGGGCCTCTTGAGTGAAAAACTGTTTTTT

clone_size: NA
d_call: TRBD2
j_call: TRBJ2-1
v_call: TRBV6-1
cdr3_aa: CASSETTSGYNEQFF
cdr3_nt: TGTGCCAGCAGTGAAACGACTAGCGGATACAATGAGCAGTTCTTC

clone_size: many
d_call: TRBD2
j_call: TRBJ2-3
v_call: TRBV25-1
cdr3_aa: CASSESSLAGPRDTQYF
cdr3_nt: TGTGCCAGCAGTGAATCGTCTCTAGCGGGGCCCAGGGATACGCAGTATTTT

clone_size: NA
d_call: NA
j_call: TRBJ2-7
v_call: TRBV5-8
cdr3_aa: CASSPPGRLPTSYEQYF
cdr3_nt: TGTGCCAGCAGCCCCCCCGGAAGACTGCCCACCTCCTACGAGCAGTACTTC

clone_size: NA
d_call: TRBD1
j_call: TRBJ2-1
v_call: TRBV7-9
cdr3_aa: CASSLVQGAEQFF
cdr3_nt: TGTGCCAGCAGCTTAGTACAGGGGGCGGAGCAGTTCTTC

clone_size: few
d_call: TRBD2
j_call: TRBJ2-5
v_call: TRBV6-2/TRBV6-3
cdr3_aa: CASSYAGTSGSSRYF
cdr3_nt: TGTGCCAGCAGTTACGCGGGGACTAGCGGGTCCTCACGGTACTTC

clone_size: few
d_call: TRBD1
j_call: TRBJ2-2
v_call: TRBV3-1
cdr3_aa: CASSQSPGTGTGELFF
cdr3_nt: TGTGCCAGCAGCCAGTCGCCGGGGACAGGGACCGGGGAGCTGTTTTTT